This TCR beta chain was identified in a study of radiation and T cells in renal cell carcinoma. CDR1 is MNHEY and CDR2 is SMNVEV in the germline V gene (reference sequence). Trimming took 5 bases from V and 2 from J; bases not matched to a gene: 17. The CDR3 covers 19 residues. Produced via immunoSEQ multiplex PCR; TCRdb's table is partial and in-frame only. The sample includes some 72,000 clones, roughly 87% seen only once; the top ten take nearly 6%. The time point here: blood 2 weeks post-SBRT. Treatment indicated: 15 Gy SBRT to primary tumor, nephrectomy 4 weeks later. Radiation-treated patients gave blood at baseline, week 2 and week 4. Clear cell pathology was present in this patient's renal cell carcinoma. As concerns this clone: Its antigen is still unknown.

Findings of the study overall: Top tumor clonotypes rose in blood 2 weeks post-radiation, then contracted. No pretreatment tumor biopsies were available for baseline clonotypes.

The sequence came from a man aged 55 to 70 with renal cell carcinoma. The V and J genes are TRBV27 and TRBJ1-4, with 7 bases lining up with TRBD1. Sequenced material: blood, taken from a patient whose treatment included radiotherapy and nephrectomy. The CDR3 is CASSPPGTEPPHTNEKLFF. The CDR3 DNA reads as TGTGCCAGCAGTCCCCCTGGGACAGAACCTCCCCATACTAATGAAAAACTGTTTTTT.